This T cell receptor beta chain was retrieved from a study of T-cell reconstitution after alpha-beta-depleted transplantation in children. Researchers prepared the TCRbeta library using unique molecular identifiers, the study reports. TCRdb reprocessed the PCR reads via MiXCR and lists one record per CDR3 protein. The sample contains about 610,000 distinct CDR3 sequences, roughly a tenth of which appear only once. The CDR3 has 19 residues. Germline CDR1 is SGHNT and CDR2 is YYREEE (reference sequence). After removal of 1 base from V and 0 bases from J, the junction contained 9 bases not matched to a gene.

The source material was PBMCs from the stem cell graft donor, sampled from the stem cell graft. The gene calls are TRBV5-4 and TRBJ2-3, with 12 bases lining up with TRBD2. The TCR originated in a human donor who donated a stem cell graft to a child with acute myeloid leukemia. The chain's CDR3 is CASSLRTSGDGFSTDTQYF. The CDR3 DNA reads as TGTGCCAGCAGCTTGAGGACTAGCGGGGACGGATTTAGCACAGATACGCAGTATTTT. Complete variable domain (other parts from reference TRBV5-4 and TRBJ2-3): ETGVTQSPTHLIKTRGQQVTLRCSSQSGHNTVSWYQQALGQGPQFIFQYYREEENGRGNFPPRFSGLQFPNYSSELNVNALELDDSALYLCASSLRTSGDGFSTDTQYFGPGTRLTVL.